This T cell receptor (beta chain) was identified in a study of T cell responses to AZD1222 COVID-19 vaccine (dated by TCRdb to 2020 to 2023). Regarding the study in general: AZD1222 recipients given second doses at about 4 weeks or at about 12 weeks were pooled, since spike-specific TCR depth and breadth were not found to differ between the two schedules. A total of 230 or so trial participants underwent TCR sequencing, of whom roughly 210 received two doses of AZD1222 and some 25 received two doses of the MenACWY control vaccine. Enrollment into the trials was organized by age into subgroups of 18-55, 56-69 and 70-plus years, and those subgroups contained approximately 160, 26 and 62 TCR-sequenced participants, respectively. Study-level results and caveats: The 56-69-year group was small, and its depth increase did not reach significance, likely because of low power. No day 14 peak-response samples were available, so repertoires were characterized only after the peak T cell response. CD4 TCRs associated with the vaccine covered the entire spike protein, and the dominant responses were in regions 160-218 and 743-854. Conclusions about previously exposed vaccinees are limited because only five or six AZD1222 recipients were SARS-CoV-2 seropositive at baseline. Epitopes outside the regions mutated in the B.1.351 and B.1.1.7 variants were reportedly recognized by nearly half of the unique spike-specific TCRs. Most participants were white British and females outnumbered males, and the authors suggested that clonal diversity may have been underestimated. After two AZD1222 doses, spike-specific TCR breadth and depth were significantly higher than at day 0 and than in MenACWY recipients.

The CDR3 regions of human TCRbeta chains were analyzed by immunosequencing. Turning to the authors' computational methods: TCRs in the repertoires were compared against a reference library of SARS-CoV-2-specific TCRs that had been generated with the MIRA antigen-specificity platform. Breadth meant the fraction of unique TCRs that were SARS-CoV-2-associated, whereas depth meant the fraction of total T cells that were SARS-CoV-2-associated. Each spike-specific TCR was assigned to its reactive spike region and to a CD4 or CD8 class using the MIRA data. Log10-transformed breadth and depth values were compared by one-way ANOVA with Sidak's multiple comparisons tests. What TCRdb holds here is the immuneACCESS table cut down to in-frame rearrangements. Part of the clones is not present; checked against another copy, under half of the missing clones reflect an unresolved V gene, and the others are unexplained. V and J calls and clone size are those listed in that table; D and trimming were worked out from the DNA. In all, the sample holds approximately 130,000 clones, and under 95% of those were seen once. The ten largest clones capture about 5.3% of the sample.

Per the germline V gene, MNHEY is the CDR1 and SVGAGI is the CDR2. Trimming removed 6 bases from V and 6 bases from J, leaving 13 bases between the germline ends. From the cysteine through the phenylalanine, the CDR3 covers 13 amino acids. Solely the CDR3 DNA is kept, with 39 bases framed from the first base. This clone came up a few times. Its antigen is unknown. No clone much larger than this one lies a single base away; base qualities are absent. This sample's time point label indicates: baseline before first vaccination. Samples from vaccinated people were obtained from the UK trials COV001 and COV002, which included a single-blind randomized controlled phase 2/3 trial of AZD1222 (ChAdOx1 nCoV-19) in healthy adults. For TCRbeta chain sequencing, PBMC samples were collected from trial participants at day 0 and at day 28 after the second dose.

This receptor chain uses TRBV6-5 and TRBJ2-3; the D gene is possibly TRBD1 or TRBD2, each agreeing over 5 bases. The material sequenced was peripheral blood, taken on day 0 of AZD1222 vaccination. The receptor comes from an adult in good health. In nucleotides, the sequence is TGTGCCAGCAGCGCACTAGGGGCGGATACGCAGTATTTT. Its protein product is CASSALGADTQYF.